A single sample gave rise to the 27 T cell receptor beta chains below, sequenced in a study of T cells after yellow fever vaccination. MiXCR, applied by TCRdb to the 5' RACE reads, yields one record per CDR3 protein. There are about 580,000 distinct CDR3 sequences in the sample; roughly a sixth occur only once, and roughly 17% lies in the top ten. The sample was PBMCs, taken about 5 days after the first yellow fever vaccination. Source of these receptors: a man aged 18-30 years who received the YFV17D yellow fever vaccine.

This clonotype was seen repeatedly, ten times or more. The CDR3 DNA reads as TGTGCCAGCAGCTTAACCCCCAATCAGCCCCAGCATTTT. This encodes CASSLTPNQPQHF. The chain uses TRBV3-1 and TRBJ1-5; D not certain. Between the trimmed V and J ends, which lost 5 bases and 3 bases, there was a span of 8 bases. CDR3 length equals 13 residues. Germline CDR1 and CDR2: LGHDT and YNNKEL (reference sequence).

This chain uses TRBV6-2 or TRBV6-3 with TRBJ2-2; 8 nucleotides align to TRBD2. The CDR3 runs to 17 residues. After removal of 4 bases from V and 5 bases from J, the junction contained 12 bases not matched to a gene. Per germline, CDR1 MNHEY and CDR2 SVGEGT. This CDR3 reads CASSWSSGFSRTGELFF. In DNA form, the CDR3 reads TGTGCCAGCAGTTGGTCTAGCGGGTTTTCGAGGACCGGGGAGCTGTTTTTT.

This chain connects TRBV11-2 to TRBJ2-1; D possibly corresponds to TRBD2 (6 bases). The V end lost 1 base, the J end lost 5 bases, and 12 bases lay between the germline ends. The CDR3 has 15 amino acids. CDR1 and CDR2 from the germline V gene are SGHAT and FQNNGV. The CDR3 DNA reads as TGTGCCAGCAGCTTAGTGGGGGGTGGAGACAATGAGCAGTTCTTC. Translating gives CASSLVGGGDNEQFF.

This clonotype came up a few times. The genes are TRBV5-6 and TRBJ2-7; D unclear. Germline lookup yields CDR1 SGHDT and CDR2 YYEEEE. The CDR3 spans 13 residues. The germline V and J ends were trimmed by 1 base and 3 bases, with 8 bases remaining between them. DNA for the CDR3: TGTGCCAGCAGCTTGTGGCAACACTACGAGCAGTACGTC. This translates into CASSLWQHYEQYV.

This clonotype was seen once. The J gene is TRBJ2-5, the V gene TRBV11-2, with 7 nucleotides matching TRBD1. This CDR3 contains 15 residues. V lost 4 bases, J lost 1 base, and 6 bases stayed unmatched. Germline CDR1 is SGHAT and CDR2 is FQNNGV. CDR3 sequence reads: CASSSGTVIQETQYF. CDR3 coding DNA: TGTGCCAGCAGCTCAGGGACAGTCATCCAAGAGACCCAGTACTTC.

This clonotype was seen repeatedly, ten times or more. CDR3 amino acids: CSARDGRGYQPQHF. CDR3 coding DNA: TGCAGTGCTAGAGATGGGAGGGGGTATCAGCCCCAGCATTTT. This chain links TRBV20-1 with TRBJ1-5; possible D gene TRBD1, 6 bases. This CDR3 comprises 14 residues. Per germline, CDR1 DFQATT and CDR2 SNEGSKA (reference sequence). V was trimmed by 0 bases and J by 5 bases, leaving 11 bases between them.

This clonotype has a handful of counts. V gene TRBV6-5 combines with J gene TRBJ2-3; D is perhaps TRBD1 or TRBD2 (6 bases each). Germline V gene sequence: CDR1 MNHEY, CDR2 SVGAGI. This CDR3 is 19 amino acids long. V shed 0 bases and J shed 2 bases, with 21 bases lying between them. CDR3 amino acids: CASSYSMPIRGATTDTQYF. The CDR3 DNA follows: TGTGCCAGCAGTTACTCGATGCCCATTAGGGGGGCTACCACAGATACGCAGTATTTT.

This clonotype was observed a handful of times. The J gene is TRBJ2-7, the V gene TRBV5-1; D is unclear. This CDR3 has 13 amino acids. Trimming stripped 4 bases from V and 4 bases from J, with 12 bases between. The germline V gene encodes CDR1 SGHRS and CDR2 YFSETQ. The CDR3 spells CASSPDGFYEQYV. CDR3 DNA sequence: TGCGCCAGCAGCCCGGACGGATTTTACGAGCAGTACGTC.

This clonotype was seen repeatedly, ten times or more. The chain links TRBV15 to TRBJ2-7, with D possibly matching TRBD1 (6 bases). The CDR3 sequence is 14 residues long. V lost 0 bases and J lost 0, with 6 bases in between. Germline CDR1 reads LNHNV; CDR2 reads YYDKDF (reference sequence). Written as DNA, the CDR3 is TGTGCCACCAGCAGAGACAGGGGCTCCTACGAGCAGTACGTC. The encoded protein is CATSRDRGSYEQYV.

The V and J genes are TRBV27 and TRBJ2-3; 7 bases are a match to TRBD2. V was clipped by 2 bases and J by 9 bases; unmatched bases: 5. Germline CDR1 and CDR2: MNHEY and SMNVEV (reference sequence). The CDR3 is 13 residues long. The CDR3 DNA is TGTGCCAGCAGTTTAGGGACTATTGGGACGCAGTATTTT. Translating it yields CASSLGTIGTQYF.

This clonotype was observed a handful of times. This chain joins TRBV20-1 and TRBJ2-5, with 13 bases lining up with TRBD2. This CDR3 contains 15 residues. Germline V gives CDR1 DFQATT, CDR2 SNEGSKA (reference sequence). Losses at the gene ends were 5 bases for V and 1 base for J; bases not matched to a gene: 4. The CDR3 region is CSARRLAGGQETQYF. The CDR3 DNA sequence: TGCAGTGCTCGGCGACTAGCGGGGGGCCAAGAGACCCAGTACTTC.

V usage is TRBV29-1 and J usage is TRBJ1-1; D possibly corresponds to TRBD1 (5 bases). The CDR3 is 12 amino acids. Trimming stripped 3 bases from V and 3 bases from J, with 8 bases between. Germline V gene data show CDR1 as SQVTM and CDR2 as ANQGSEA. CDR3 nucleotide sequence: TGCAGCGTTGACGAAGGGGACACTGAAGCTTTCTTT. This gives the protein CSVDEGDTEAFF.

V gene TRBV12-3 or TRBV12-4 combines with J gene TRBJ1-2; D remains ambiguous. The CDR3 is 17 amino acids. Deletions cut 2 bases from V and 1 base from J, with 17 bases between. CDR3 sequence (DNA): TGTGCCAGCAGTTTACGACGTCTGCGACGGGATAACTATGGCTACACCTTC. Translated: CASSLRRLRRDNYGYTF.

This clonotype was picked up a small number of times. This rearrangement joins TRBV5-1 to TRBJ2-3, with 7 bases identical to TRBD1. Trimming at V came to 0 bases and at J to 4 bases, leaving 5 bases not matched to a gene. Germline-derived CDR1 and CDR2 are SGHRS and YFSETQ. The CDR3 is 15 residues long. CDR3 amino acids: CASSLEGQPADTQYF. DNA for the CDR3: TGCGCCAGCAGCTTGGAGGGACAGCCAGCAGATACGCAGTATTTT.

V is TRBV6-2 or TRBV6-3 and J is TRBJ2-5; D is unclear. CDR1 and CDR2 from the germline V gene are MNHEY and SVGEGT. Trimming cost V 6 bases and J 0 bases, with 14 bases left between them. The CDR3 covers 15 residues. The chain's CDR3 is CASSPRTQYQETQYF. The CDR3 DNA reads TGTGCCAGCAGCCCTAGGACCCAGTACCAAGAGACCCAGTACTTC.

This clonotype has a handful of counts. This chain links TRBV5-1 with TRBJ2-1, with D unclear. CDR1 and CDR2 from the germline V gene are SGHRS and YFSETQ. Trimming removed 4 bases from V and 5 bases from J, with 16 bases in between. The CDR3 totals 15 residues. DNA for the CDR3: TGCGCCAGCAGCATCACTTCGGCACAGAACAATGAGCAGTTCTTC. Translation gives CASSITSAQNNEQFF.

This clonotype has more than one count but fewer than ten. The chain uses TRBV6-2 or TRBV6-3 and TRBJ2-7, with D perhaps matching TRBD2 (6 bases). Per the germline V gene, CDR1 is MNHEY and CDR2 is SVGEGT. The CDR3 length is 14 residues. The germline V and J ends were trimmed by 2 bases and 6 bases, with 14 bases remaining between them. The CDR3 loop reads CASSYVGREAEQYV. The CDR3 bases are TGTGCCAGCAGTTACGTGGGCAGGGAGGCCGAGCAGTACGTC.

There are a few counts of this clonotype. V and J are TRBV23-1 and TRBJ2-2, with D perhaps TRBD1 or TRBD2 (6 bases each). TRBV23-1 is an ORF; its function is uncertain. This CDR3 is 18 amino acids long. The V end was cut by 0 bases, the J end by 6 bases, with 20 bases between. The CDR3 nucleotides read TGCGCCAGCAGTCAATCGGCTCTTTGGGGGGACATAGCCGGGGAGCTGTTTTTT. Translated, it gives CASSQSALWGDIAGELFF.

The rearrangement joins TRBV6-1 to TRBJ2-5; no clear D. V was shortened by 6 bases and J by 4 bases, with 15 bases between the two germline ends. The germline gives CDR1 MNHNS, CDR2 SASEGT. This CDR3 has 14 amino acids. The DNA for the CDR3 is TGTGCCAGCAGGCAAACATCAGTCCGAGAGACCCAGTACTTC. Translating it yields CASRQTSVRETQYF.

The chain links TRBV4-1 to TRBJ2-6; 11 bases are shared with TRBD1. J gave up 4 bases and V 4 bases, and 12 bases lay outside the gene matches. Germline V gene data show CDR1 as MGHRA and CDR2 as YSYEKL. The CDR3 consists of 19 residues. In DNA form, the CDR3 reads TGCGCCAGCAGCCCGGACAGGGGGCACTCTCATCCCGGGGCCAACGTCCTGACTTTC. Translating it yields CASSPDRGHSHPGANVLTF.

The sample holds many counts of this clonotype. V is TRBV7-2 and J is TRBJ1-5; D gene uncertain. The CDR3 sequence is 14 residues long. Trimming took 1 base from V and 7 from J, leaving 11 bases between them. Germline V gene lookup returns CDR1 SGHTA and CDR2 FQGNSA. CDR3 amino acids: CASSLGGLGQPQHF. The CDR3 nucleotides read TGTGCCAGCAGCTTAGGAGGATTGGGGCAGCCCCAGCATTTT.

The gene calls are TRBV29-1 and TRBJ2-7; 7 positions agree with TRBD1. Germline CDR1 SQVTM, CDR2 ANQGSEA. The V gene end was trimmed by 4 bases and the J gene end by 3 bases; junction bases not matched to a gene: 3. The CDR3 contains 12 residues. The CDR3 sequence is CSVARQGYEQYF. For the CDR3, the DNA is TGCAGCGTTGCTAGACAGGGCTACGAGCAGTACTTC.

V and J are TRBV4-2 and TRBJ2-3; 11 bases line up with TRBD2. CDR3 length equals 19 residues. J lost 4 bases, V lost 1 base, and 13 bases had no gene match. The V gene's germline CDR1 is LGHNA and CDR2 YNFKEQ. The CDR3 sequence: CASSQVAVVAGGRPDTQYF. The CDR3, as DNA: TGTGCCAGCAGCCAAGTGGCGGTTGTAGCGGGGGGGCGTCCAGATACGCAGTATTTT.

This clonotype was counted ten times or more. CDR3 in amino acids: CAWSVQGETQYF. CDR3 DNA: TGTGCCTGGAGTGTACAGGGTGAGACCCAGTACTTC. The chain couples TRBV30 to TRBJ2-5; D is perhaps TRBD1 (6 bases). Trimming removed 0 bases from V and 5 bases from J, with 7 bases in between. From germline, CDR1 is GTSNPN and CDR2 SVGIG (reference sequence). This CDR3 contains 12 residues.

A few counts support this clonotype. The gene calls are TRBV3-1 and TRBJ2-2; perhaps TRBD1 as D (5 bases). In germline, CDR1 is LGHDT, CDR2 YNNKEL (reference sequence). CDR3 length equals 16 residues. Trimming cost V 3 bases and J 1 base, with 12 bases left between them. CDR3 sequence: CASSQTWGGNTGELFF. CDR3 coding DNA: TGTGCCAGCAGCCAGACTTGGGGCGGGAACACCGGGGAGCTGTTTTTT.

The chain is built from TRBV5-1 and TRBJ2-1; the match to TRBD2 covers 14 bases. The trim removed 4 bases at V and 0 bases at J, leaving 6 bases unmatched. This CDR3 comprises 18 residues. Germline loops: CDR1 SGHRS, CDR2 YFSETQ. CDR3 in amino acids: CASSPGLAGVASYNEQFF. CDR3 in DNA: TGCGCCAGCAGCCCGGGACTAGCGGGGGTTGCCTCCTACAATGAGCAGTTCTTC.

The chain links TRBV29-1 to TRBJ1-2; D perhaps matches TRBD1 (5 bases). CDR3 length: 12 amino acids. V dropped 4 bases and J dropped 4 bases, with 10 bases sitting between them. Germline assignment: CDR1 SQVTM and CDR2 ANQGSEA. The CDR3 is CSVVRQGYGYTF. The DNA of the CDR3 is TGCAGCGTTGTTAGGCAGGGCTATGGCTACACCTTC.